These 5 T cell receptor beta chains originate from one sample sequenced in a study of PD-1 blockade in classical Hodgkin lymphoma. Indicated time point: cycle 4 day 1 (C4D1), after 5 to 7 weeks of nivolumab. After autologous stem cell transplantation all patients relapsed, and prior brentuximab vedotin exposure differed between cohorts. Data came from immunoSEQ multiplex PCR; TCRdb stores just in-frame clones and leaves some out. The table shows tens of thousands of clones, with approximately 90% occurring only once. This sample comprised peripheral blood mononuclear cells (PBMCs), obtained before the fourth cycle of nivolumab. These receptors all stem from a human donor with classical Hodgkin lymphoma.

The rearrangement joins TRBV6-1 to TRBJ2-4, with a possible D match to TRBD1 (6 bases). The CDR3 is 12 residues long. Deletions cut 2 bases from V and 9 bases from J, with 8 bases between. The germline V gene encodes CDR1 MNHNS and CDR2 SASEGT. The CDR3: CASSESRGIQYF. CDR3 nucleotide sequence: TGTGCCAGCAGTGAATCCAGGGGCATTCAGTACTTC.

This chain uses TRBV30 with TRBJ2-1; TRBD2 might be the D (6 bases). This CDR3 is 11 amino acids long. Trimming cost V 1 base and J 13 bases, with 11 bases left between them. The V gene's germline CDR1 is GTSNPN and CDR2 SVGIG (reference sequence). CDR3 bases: TGTGCCTGGAGTGGGGTGGACTATCAGTTCTTC. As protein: CAWSGVDYQFF.

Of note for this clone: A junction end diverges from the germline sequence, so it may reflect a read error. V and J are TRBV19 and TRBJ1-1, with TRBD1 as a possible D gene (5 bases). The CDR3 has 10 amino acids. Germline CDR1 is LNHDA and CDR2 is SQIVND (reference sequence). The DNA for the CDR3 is TGTGCCAGTAGTGACGGGACGGCGGCCTTT. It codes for CASSDGTAAF.

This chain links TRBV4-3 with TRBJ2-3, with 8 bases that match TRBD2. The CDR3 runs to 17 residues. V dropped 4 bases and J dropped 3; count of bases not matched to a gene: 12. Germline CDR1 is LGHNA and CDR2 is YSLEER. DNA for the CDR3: TGCGCCAGCAGCCCCCTCGCCGCGGGGGGAAGAACAGATACGCAGTATTTT. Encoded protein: CASSPLAAGGRTDTQYF.

Here the CDR3 DNA reads TGTGCCAGCAGAGCAGGACTAGCGGGGGACACCGGGGAGCTGTTTTTT. It codes for CASRAGLAGDTGELFF. The rearrangement links TRBV6-4 to TRBJ2-2; 13 nucleotides agree with TRBD2. The CDR3 consists of 16 residues. Losses at the gene ends were 6 bases for V and 3 bases for J; bases not matched to a gene: 4. Germline lookup yields CDR1 MRHNA and CDR2 SNTAGT.